This T cell receptor beta chain derives from a study of regulatory T cells in long-lasting Graves disease. This clonotype has a handful of counts. Time point meaning: newly diagnosed GD, antithyroid drugs for less than 3 months. The TCR library was prepared using RNA isolated from PBMCs. The CDR3 is 12 residues long. Trimming took 8 bases from V and 2 from J, leaving 7 bases between them. Germline loops: CDR1 MNHEY, CDR2 SVGEGT. Both iRepertoire HTBI primers and Arm-PCR of CDR3 regions were used to build the TCR beta libraries. TCRdb re-analysed the multiplex PCR reads in MiXCR, keeping a single row per CDR3 protein. In the table there are 550,000 to 600,000 distinct CDR3 sequences, 15% to 20% of which are singletons. These data also formed part of another study, on T cells in Graves' hyperthyroidism and ophthalmopathy. Turning to that study: Diagnostic assessment was based on clinical symptoms, serum thyroxine and TRAb, thyroid ultrasound and orbital computed tomography.

This chain joins TRBV6-2 or TRBV6-3 and TRBJ2-1; unclear D gene. This clonotype was obtained from a man aged 18 to 30 with Graves disease. Sequences were derived from peripheral blood mononuclear cells (PBMCs), sampled at new diagnosis, from a patient treated with antithyroid drugs. The CDR3 DNA follows: TGTGCCAGCGGTGAAGCCTACAATGAGCAGTTCTTC. Its protein product is CASGEAYNEQFF.